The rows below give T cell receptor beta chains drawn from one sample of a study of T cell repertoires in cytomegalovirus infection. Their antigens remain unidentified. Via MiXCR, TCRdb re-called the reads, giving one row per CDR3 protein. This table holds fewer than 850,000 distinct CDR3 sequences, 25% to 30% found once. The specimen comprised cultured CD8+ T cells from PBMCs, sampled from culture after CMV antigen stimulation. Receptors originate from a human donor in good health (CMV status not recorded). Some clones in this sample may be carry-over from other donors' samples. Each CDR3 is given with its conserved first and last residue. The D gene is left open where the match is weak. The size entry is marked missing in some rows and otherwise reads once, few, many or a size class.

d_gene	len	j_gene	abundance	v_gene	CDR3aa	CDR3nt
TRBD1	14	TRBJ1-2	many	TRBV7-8	CASSQRTGRYGYTF	TGTGCCAGCAGCCAGAGGACAGGGCGCTATGGCTACACCTTC
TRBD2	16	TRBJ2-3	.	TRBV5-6	CASSLPRLALTDTQYF	TGTGCCAGCAGCTTGCCCCGACTAGCTCTTACAGATACGCAGTATTTT
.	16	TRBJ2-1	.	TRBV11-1	CASSLNRDTSYNEQFF	TGTGCCAGCAGCTTAAACCGGGACACCTCCTACAATGAGCAGTTCTTC
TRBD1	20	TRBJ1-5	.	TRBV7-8	CASSLAIMRQGFYSNQPQHF	TGTGCCAGCAGCTTAGCGATAATGAGACAGGGCTTTTATAGCAATCAGCCCCAGCATTTT
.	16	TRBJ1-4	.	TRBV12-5	CASGFATDSYNEKLFF	TGTGCTAGTGGTTTTGCCACGGACAGCTATAATGAAAAACTGTTTTTT
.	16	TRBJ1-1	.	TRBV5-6	CASSLMPGYEDTEAFF	TGTGCCAGCAGCTTGATGCCAGGGTATGAGGACACTGAAGCTTTCTTT
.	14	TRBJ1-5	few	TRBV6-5	CASSYSWSNQPQHF	TGTGCCAGCAGTTACTCTTGGAGCAATCAGCCCCAGCATTTT
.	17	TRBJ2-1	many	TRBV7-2	CASSLTSGVYSYNEQFF	TGTGCCAGCAGCTTGACCAGCGGAGTATACTCCTACAATGAGCAGTTCTTC
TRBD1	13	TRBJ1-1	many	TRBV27	CASYDRGNTEAFF	TGTGCCAGTTATGACAGGGGAAACACTGAAGCTTTCTTT
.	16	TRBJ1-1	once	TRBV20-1	CSAQTQPRRSNTEAFF	TGCAGTGCTCAAACCCAACCCCGACGGTCGAACACTGAAGCTTTCTTT
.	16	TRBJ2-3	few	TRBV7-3	CASSSLTGGPTDTQYF	TGTGCCAGCAGCTCTTTAACGGGGGGCCCCACAGATACGCAGTATTTT
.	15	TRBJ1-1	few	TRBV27	CASSLTTGPHTEAFF	TGTGCCAGCAGTTTAACCACAGGGCCCCACACTGAAGCTTTCTTT
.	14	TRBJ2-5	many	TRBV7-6	CASGGLAAGGAQYF	TGTGCCAGTGGGGGGCTAGCGGCCGGCGGGGCCCAGTACTTC
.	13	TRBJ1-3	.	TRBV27	CASSLSIGNTIYF	TGTGCCAGCAGTTTATCGATTGGAAACACCATATATTTT
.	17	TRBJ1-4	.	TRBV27	CASSLEWPGTTNEKLFF	TGTGCCAGCAGTTTAGAATGGCCAGGTACAACTAATGAAAAACTGTTTTTT
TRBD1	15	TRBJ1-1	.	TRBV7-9	CASSPDRGWNTEAFF	TGTGCCAGCAGCCCCGACAGGGGGTGGAACACTGAAGCTTTCTTT
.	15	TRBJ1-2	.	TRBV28	CASSLRDPLGDGYTF	TGTGCCAGCAGTTTACGGGACCCGCTGGGGGATGGCTACACCTTC
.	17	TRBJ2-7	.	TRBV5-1	CASSLEPFSPSSYEQYF	TGCGCCAGCAGCTTGGAACCGTTCAGCCCGAGCTCCTACGAGCAGTACTTC
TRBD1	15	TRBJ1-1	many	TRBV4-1	CASSHPADRDVEAFF	TGCGCCAGCAGCCATCCCGCCGACAGGGACGTTGAAGCTTTCTTT
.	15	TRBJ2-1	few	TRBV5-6	CASSLSGLAYNEQFF	TGTGCCAGCAGCTTGTCGGGACTGGCCTACAATGAGCAGTTCTTC
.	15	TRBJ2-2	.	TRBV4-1	CASSQKLQGSGELFF	TGCGCCAGCAGCCAAAAATTACAGGGATCCGGGGAACTGTTTTTT
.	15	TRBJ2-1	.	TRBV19	CASSMSRPVYNEQFF	TGTGCCAGTAGTATGTCCAGGCCCGTCTACAATGAGCAGTTCTTC
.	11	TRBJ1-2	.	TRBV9	CASSVGISYTF	TGTGCCAGCAGCGTAGGGATAAGCTACACCTTC
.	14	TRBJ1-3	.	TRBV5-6	CASSPGGSGNTVYF	TGTGCCAGCAGCCCCGGAGGAAGTGGAAACACCGTATATTTT
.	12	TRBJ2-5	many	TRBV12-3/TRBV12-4	CASSLMKETQYF	TGTGCCAGCAGTTTGATGAAAGAGACCCAGTACTTC
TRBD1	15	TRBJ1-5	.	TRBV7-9	CASSLGDRGYQPQHF	TGTGCCAGCAGCTTAGGAGACAGGGGCTATCAGCCCCAGCATTTT
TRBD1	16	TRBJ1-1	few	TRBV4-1	CASSQADREVFTEAFF	TGCGCCAGCAGCCAGGCCGACAGGGAGGTATTCACTGAAGCTTTCTTT
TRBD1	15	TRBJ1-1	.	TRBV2	CASSEYRGPNTEAFF	TGTGCCAGCAGTGAGTACAGGGGCCCGAACACTGAAGCTTTCTTT
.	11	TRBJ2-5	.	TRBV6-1	CASIFRSTQYF	TGTGCCAGCATTTTTCGATCTACCCAGTACTTC
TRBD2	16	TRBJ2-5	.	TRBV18	CASSLPGGGDQETQYF	TGTGCCAGCTCACTGCCGGGGGGAGGTGACCAAGAGACCCAGTACTTC
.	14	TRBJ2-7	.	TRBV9	CASSVGRERYEQYF	TGTGCCAGCAGCGTAGGCAGGGAACGCTACGAGCAGTACTTC
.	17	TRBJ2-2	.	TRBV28	CASSLVIWGASTGELFF	TGTGCCAGCAGTTTAGTAATCTGGGGGGCCTCCACCGGGGAGCTGTTTTTT
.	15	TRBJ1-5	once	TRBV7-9	CASSDLQGSNQPQHF	TGTGCCAGCAGCGACCTACAGGGTAGCAATCAGCCCCAGCATTTT
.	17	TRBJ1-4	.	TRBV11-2	CASSLGLGLGNNEKLFF	TGTGCCAGCAGCTTAGGTCTGGGCTTGGGAAACAATGAAAAACTGTTTTTT
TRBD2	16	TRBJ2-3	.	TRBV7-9	CASSSGLAGPSDTQYF	TGTGCCAGCAGCTCGGGACTAGCGGGGCCCTCAGATACGCAGTATTTT
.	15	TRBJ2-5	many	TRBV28	CASTISTGLGETQYF	TGTGCCAGCACCATTTCTACAGGGCTTGGAGAGACCCAGTACTTC
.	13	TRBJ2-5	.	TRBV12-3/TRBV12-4	CASSATGSETQYF	TGTGCCAGCAGTGCCACAGGATCGGAGACCCAGTACTTC
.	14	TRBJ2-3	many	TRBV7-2	CASSRGHFTDTQYF	TGTGCCAGCAGCCGCGGTCACTTCACAGATACGCAGTATTTT
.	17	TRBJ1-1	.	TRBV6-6	CASSYEVPKGRGTEAFF	TGTGCCAGCAGTTACGAGGTCCCTAAGGGAAGGGGCACTGAAGCTTTCTTT
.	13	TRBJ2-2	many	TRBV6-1	CASSAGTPMELFF	TGTGCCAGCAGCGCGGGGACCCCGATGGAGCTGTTTTTT
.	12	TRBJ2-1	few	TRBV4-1	CASSQDGGEQFF	TGCGCCAGCAGCCAAGACGGCGGTGAGCAGTTCTTC
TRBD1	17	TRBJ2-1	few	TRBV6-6	CASSYLNRDRGMDEQFF	TGTGCCAGCAGTTACTTAAACCGGGACAGGGGCATGGATGAGCAGTTCTTC
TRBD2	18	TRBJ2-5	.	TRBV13	CASSSRLAGGPTEETQYF	TGTGCCAGCAGCTCTAGACTAGCGGGGGGACCGACGGAAGAGACCCAGTACTTC
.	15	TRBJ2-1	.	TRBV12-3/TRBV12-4	CASSLGLGTSHEQFF	TGTGCCAGCAGTTTAGGCCTCGGGACATCCCATGAGCAGTTCTTC
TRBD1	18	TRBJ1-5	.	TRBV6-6	CASSYPKWTGNMNQPQHF	TGTGCCAGCAGTTACCCTAAATGGACAGGGAACATGAATCAGCCCCAGCATTTT
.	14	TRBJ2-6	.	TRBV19	CATLGVSGANVLTF	TGTGCCACCCTTGGGGTATCTGGGGCCAACGTCCTGACTTTC
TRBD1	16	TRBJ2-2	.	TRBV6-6	CASSADRVTRTGELFF	TGTGCCAGCAGTGCCGACAGGGTAACTCGGACCGGGGAGCTGTTTTTT
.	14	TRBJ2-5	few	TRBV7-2	CASSFRELGETQYF	TGTGCCAGCAGCTTTCGGGAGCTAGGAGAGACCCAGTACTTC